These 9 T cell receptor beta chains were sequenced from one sample in a study of T cells in Graves' hyperthyroidism and ophthalmopathy. Researchers amplified the TCR beta CDR3 regions from RNA transcripts. Carried out on the TCR CDR3, a first-round RT-PCR used the HTBI primer set. MiXCR, applied by TCRdb to the multiplex PCR reads, yields one record per CDR3 protein. The sample shows approximately 620,000 distinct CDR3 sequences, approximately 15% of them seen only once. The sequencing input was blood. These receptors all come from a woman aged 40 to 49 with Graves' ophthalmopathy.

The chain is built from TRBV4-1 and TRBJ1-5; D remains unclear. This CDR3 has 15 residues. Germline CDR1 MGHRA, CDR2 YSYEKL. The ends were cut back, 1 base at V and 0 bases at J, with 7 bases in the middle. CDR3 DNA sequence: TGCGCCAGCAGCCAAGCTCAGACTAGCAATCAGCCCCAGCATTTT. Translated, it gives CASSQAQTSNQPQHF.

In its sample, this clonotype was seen many times. The rearrangement uses TRBV2 and TRBJ2-7, with unresolved D. Germline V CDR1 and CDR2: SNHLY, FYNNEI. Trimming removed 4 bases at V and 4 bases at J, with 8 bases between. This CDR3 spans 12 amino acids. For the CDR3, the DNA is TGTGCCAGCAGTGTTGGCCGTTACGAGCAGTACTTC. Translated: CASSVGRYEQYF.

This chain uses TRBV6-1 with TRBJ1-4, with 8 nucleotides matching TRBD1. The CDR3 length is 17 residues. J gave up 8 bases and V 5 bases, and 16 bases lay outside the gene matches. Germline assignment: CDR1 MNHNS and CDR2 SASEGT. The CDR3 DNA sequence: TGTGCCAGCAGTTATAGCCTTCCGGGACAGGCTAGGGAAAAACTGTTTTTT. Translated, it gives CASSYSLPGQAREKLFF.

This clonotype was detected many times. V and J are TRBV2 and TRBJ2-1; the match to TRBD2 covers 10 bases. V lost 7 bases and J lost 10; bases outside the gene matches: 10. The CDR3 sequence is 14 residues long. Germline V gene lookup returns CDR1 SNHLY and CDR2 FYNNEI. This CDR3 is CASKNKSGGAEQFF. In DNA form, the CDR3 reads TGTGCCAGCAAAAATAAAAGCGGGGGGGCGGAGCAGTTCTTC.

This clonotype has a handful of counts. The chain couples TRBV7-2 to TRBJ2-4; D not resolved. CDR1 SGHTA and CDR2 FQGNSA come from the germline V gene. This CDR3 has 14 residues. V shed 5 bases and J shed 1 base, with 9 bases lying between them. For the CDR3, the DNA is TGTGCCAGCAGCCCCTCCCAGGCCAAAAACATTCAGTACTTC. It yields the protein CASSPSQAKNIQYF.

The chain is built from TRBV7-9 and TRBJ2-1, with D possibly matching TRBD2 (6 bases). V was trimmed by 5 bases and J by 10 bases, leaving 18 bases between them. Looked up from germline, CDR1 is SEHNR and CDR2 is FQNEAQ (reference sequence). This CDR3 has 14 amino acids. CDR3 sequence reads: CASSPASLLAEQFF. CDR3 in DNA: TGTGCCAGCAGCCCAGCTAGTTTGCTAGCGGAGCAGTTCTTC.

This clonotype was recorded at least ten times. The chain joins TRBV5-1 to TRBJ1-1; unclear D gene. Trimming took off 0 bases at V and 0 bases at J, with 9 bases between the two ends. CDR1 SGHRS and CDR2 YFSETQ come from the germline V gene. This CDR3 contains 15 residues. The CDR3 nucleotides read TGCGCCAGCAGCTTGGCCCAGGCCATGAACACTGAAGCTTTCTTT. Its translation: CASSLAQAMNTEAFF.

This clonotype was seen repeatedly, ten times or more. The V call is TRBV9, the J call TRBJ2-7; D is ambiguous. V lost 0 bases to trimming and J lost 2 bases, with 9 bases between them. The germline V gene has CDR1 SGDLS and CDR2 YYNGEE. The CDR3 spans 14 residues. In DNA form, the CDR3 reads TGTGCCAGCAGCGTAGATCCCATCACCTACGAGCAGTACTTC. This encodes CASSVDPITYEQYF.

The chain combines TRBV4-2 with TRBJ2-1; 13 nucleotides align to TRBD2. CDR1 and CDR2 from the germline V gene are LGHNA and YNFKEQ. The J segment lost 4 bases and the V segment lost 4 bases, leaving 7 bases of the junction unmatched. CDR3 length: 17 residues. The CDR3 DNA is TGTGCCAGCAGCCCCGGACTAGCGGGAGCCTTATACAATGAGCAGTTCTTC. It encodes CASSPGLAGALYNEQFF.